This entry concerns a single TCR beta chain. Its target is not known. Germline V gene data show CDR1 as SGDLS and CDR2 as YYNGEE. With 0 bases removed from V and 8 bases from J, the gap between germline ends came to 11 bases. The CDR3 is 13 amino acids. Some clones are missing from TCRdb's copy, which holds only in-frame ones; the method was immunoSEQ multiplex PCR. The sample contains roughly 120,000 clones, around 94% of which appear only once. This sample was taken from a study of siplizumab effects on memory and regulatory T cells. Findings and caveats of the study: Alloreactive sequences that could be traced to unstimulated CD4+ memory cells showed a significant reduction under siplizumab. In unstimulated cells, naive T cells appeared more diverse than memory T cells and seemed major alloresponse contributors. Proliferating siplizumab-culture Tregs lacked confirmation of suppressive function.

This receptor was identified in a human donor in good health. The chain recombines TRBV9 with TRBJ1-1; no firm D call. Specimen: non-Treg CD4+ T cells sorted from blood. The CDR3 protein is CASSVDLTREAFF. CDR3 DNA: TGTGCCAGCAGCGTAGATCTAACGAGGGAAGCTTTCTTT.